These 20 T cell receptor beta chains came from one sample sequenced in a study of blood T cells in healthy people across ages. The use of a sample-barcoded 5' primer and a J-beta primer mix characterized a second PCR of roughly 7 to 11 cycles. TCRdb reanalysed the 5' RACE reads using MiXCR and keeps one entry per CDR3 protein. Altogether about 1.6 million distinct CDR3 sequences are present, roughly 30% being singletons, with the ten largest covering about 11%. Sequencing was performed on blood. These receptors originate from a woman in her thirties in good health.

The chain is built from TRBV5-5 and TRBJ2-1; the D gene is possibly TRBD2 (6 bases). The CDR3 loop spans 16 amino acids. V dropped 3 bases and J dropped 2 bases, with 15 bases sitting between them. Germline assignment: CDR1 SGHKS and CDR2 YYEKEE (reference sequence). The CDR3: CASSSAGTVPYNEQFF. DNA of the CDR3: TGTGCCAGCAGCTCCGCCGGGACTGTACCCTACAATGAGCAGTTCTTC.

V gene TRBV5-6 combines with J gene TRBJ2-1, with D possibly matching TRBD1 (6 bases). This CDR3 is built from 16 residues. V was shortened by 4 bases and J by 5 bases, with 19 bases between the two germline ends. Looked up from germline, CDR1 is SGHDT and CDR2 is YYEEEE. In DNA, the CDR3 is TGTGCCAGCAGCCCCGACGGGACGACAGGAAACAATGAGCAGTTCTTC. The encoded protein is CASSPDGTTGNNEQFF.

The rearrangement joins TRBV6-1 to TRBJ1-2; 8 nucleotides align to TRBD1. The ends lost 6 bases at V and 7 bases at J; junction bases unmatched: 19. This CDR3 has 17 residues. Germline V gene sequence: CDR1 MNHNS, CDR2 SASEGT. The CDR3, as DNA: TGTGCCAGCAGCAAAAACTCGCGGGACAGGTTAAGCCGTGGCTACACCTTC. It codes for CASSKNSRDRLSRGYTF.

DNA for the CDR3: TGTGCCAGCAGCTTGGAGGGGTTGGGGCAAGAGACCCAGTACTTC. Translated, it gives CASSLEGLGQETQYF. V gene TRBV5-5 combines with J gene TRBJ2-5; perhaps TRBD1 as D (5 bases). This CDR3 is built from 15 residues. Germline V gives CDR1 SGHKS, CDR2 YYEKEE (reference sequence). The V and J ends lost 0 bases and 2 bases respectively, with 11 bases between them.

This clonotype was detected only a few times. The chain uses TRBV10-2 and TRBJ2-7, with 10 bases that match TRBD2. The germline CDR1 and CDR2 sequences are WSHSY and SAAADI. Trimming took 3 bases from V and 0 from J; bases not matched to a gene: 11. The CDR3 contains 18 residues. The CDR3 DNA sequence: TGCGCCAGCAGTGATCGGTTTAGCGGGGGGCGACGCTCCTACGAGCAGTACTTC. This translates into CASSDRFSGGRRSYEQYF.

This clonotype has a handful of counts. The genes are TRBV4-1 and TRBJ1-5; 9 bases agree with TRBD1. V was clipped by 3 bases and J by 5 bases; unmatched bases: 2. Germline assignment: CDR1 MGHRA and CDR2 YSYEKL. This CDR3 has 14 amino acids. This CDR3 reads CASSQGTGHQPQHF. The CDR3 region has the DNA TGCGCCAGCAGCCAGGGGACAGGGCATCAGCCCCAGCATTTT.

This clonotype was counted many times. The rearrangement joins TRBV27 to TRBJ2-6; the D gene is possibly TRBD1 (5 bases). Germline V lookup: CDR1 MNHEY, CDR2 SMNVEV (reference sequence). The CDR3 is 13 amino acids. Trimming took off 0 bases at V and 13 bases at J, with 10 bases between the two ends. The CDR3 loop is CASSLSGQLVLTF. The CDR3, as DNA: TGTGCCAGCAGTTTATCGGGGCAGCTGGTCCTGACTTTC.

The CDR3: CSVTRWGEQYF. In nucleotides, the CDR3 is TGCAGCGTGACCCGTTGGGGAGAGCAGTACTTC. The V and J genes are TRBV29-1 and TRBJ2-7; D is unresolved. Per the germline V gene, CDR1 is SQVTM and CDR2 is ANQGSEA. V lost 6 bases to trimming and J lost 7 bases, with 13 bases between them. The CDR3 is 11 amino acids.

Ten or more counts support this clonotype. The chain recombines TRBV20-1 with TRBJ1-1, with D maybe TRBD1 (5 bases). The CDR3 is made up of 14 amino acids. V dropped 4 bases and J dropped 0 bases, with 12 bases sitting between them. CDR1 is DFQATT, CDR2 SNEGSKA, per germline (reference sequence). CDR3 loop: CSAISGRMNTEAFF. The CDR3 nucleotides are TGCAGTGCTATATCGGGACGGATGAACACTGAAGCTTTCTTT.

This clonotype appeared once. V usage is TRBV11-2 and J usage is TRBJ2-5; no firm D call. The DNA matches TRBJ2-7 better at its end, which makes the J call doubtful. CDR1 and CDR2 from the germline V gene are SGHAT and FQNNGV. The CDR3 consists of 13 residues. The CDR3 nucleotides are TGTGCCAGCAGCTCCTCAAACGCCGCCGAGCAGTACTTC. It translates to CASSSSNAAEQYF.

This sequence joins TRBV3-1 and TRBJ1-2, with 7 bases matching TRBD1. The CDR3 has 14 amino acids. The germline V gene has CDR1 LGHDT and CDR2 YNNKEL (reference sequence). Trimming removed 3 bases from V and 8 bases from J; junction bases left unmatched: 9. The CDR3 spells CASSHDRVLRGYTF. The CDR3 DNA reads TGTGCCAGCAGCCACGACAGGGTGCTTCGGGGCTACACCTTC.

This clonotype has a handful of counts. This chain joins TRBV28 and TRBJ2-1; 10 nucleotides agree with TRBD2. Germline trimming cut 4 bases from V and 7 bases from J; bases unmatched to any gene: 7. Germline CDR1 MDHEN, CDR2 SYDVKM. The CDR3 is made up of 15 amino acids. The chain's CDR3 is CASSSATSGSNEQFF. The CDR3 DNA follows: TGTGCCAGCAGTTCCGCGACTAGCGGGTCTAATGAGCAGTTCTTC.

This clonotype has just a few counts. The chain combines TRBV4-2 with TRBJ1-1; D gene unclear. The ends were cut back, 0 bases at V and 3 bases at J, with 14 bases in the middle. Germline lookup yields CDR1 LGHNA and CDR2 YNFKEQ. The CDR3 is 16 residues long. CDR3: CASSQDRAGVDTEAFF. The CDR3 DNA follows: TGTGCCAGCAGCCAAGACCGGGCTGGGGTGGACACTGAAGCTTTCTTT.

This clonotype was found a few times. The chain carries TRBV6-1 and TRBJ2-1; no firm D call. From germline, CDR1 is MNHNS and CDR2 SASEGT. The V gene lost 0 bases and the J gene lost 10 bases, with 16 bases spanning the gap. This CDR3 has 15 amino acids. In DNA, the CDR3 is TGTGCCAGCAGTGAAGCTGGCTGGCTTGAGGTGGAGCAGTTCTTC. Its translation: CASSEAGWLEVEQFF.

This chain joins TRBV12-3 or TRBV12-4 and TRBJ2-7, with D maybe TRBD1 (5 bases). CDR3 size: 15 residues. Trimming left V 1 base short and J 5 bases short, with 15 bases between. The CDR3 here is CASSLGTSLWDEQYF. The CDR3, as DNA: TGTGCCAGCAGTTTAGGGACATCGCTTTGGGACGAGCAGTACTTC.

With respect to this clonotype: A read error may produce the germline difference seen at one junction end. V is TRBV11-2 and J is TRBJ2-1; D remains unclear. The CDR3 totals 13 residues. Germline CDR1 and CDR2: SGHAT and FQNNGV. The CDR3 region has the DNA TGTGCCTGCAGCTTGGGAAGGTACAATGAGCAGTTCTTC. Amino acid sequence: CACSLGRYNEQFF.

This clonotype was detected ten times or more. This chain connects TRBV28 to TRBJ2-4, with TRBD1 identical over 7 bases. The germline V gene encodes CDR1 MDHEN and CDR2 SYDVKM. This CDR3 comprises 16 residues. The ends lost 4 bases at V and 8 bases at J; junction bases unmatched: 14. The CDR3 DNA sequence: TGTGCCAGCAGTTCCCGTTGGCAGGGGGATGGGTACATTCAGTACTTC. It is translated as CASSSRWQGDGYIQYF.

The table lists this clonotype with a few counts. The chain combines TRBV24-1 with TRBJ2-1, with D unclear. Germline lookup yields CDR1 KGHDR and CDR2 SFDVKD. V was shortened by 4 bases and J by 6 bases, with 15 bases between the two germline ends. The CDR3 runs to 15 residues. Here the CDR3 reads CATSDTRLPGNEQFF. The CDR3, as DNA: TGTGCCACCAGTGACACCCGGCTTCCTGGCAATGAGCAGTTCTTC.

The rearrangement joins TRBV7-9 to TRBJ2-7; 8 bases fit TRBD1. Germline V gene lookup returns CDR1 SEHNR and CDR2 FQNEAQ (reference sequence). With V trimmed by 1 base and J by 5 bases, 10 bases remained unmatched. The CDR3 totals 16 residues. CDR3 region: CASSLGAGGGLNEQYF. CDR3 DNA sequence: TGTGCCAGCAGCTTAGGGGCAGGGGGCGGCTTGAACGAGCAGTACTTC.

This clonotype was seen at least ten times. The chain combines TRBV6-1 with TRBJ1-2; the D is unclear. CDR1 MNHNS and CDR2 SASEGT come from the germline V gene. Trimming cost V 2 bases and J 4 bases, with 8 bases left between them. This CDR3 has 13 amino acids. The CDR3 sequence: CASSEQVSYGYTF. The CDR3 bases are TGTGCCAGCAGTGAACAGGTCTCCTATGGCTACACCTTC.